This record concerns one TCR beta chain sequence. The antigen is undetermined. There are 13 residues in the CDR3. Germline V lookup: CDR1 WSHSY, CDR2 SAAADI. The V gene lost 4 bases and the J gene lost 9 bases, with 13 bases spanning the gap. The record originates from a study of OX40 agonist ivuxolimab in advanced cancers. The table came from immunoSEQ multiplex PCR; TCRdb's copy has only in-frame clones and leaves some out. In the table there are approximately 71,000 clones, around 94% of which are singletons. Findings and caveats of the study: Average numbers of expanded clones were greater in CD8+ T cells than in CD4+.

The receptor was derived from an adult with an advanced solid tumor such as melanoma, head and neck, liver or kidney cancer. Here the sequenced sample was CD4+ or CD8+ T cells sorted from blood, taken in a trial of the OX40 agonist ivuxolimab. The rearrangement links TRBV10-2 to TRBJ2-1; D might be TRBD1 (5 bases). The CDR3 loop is CASSGGRGSEQFF. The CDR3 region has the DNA TGCGCCAGCAGTGGGGGTAGGGGCAGTGAGCAGTTCTTC.